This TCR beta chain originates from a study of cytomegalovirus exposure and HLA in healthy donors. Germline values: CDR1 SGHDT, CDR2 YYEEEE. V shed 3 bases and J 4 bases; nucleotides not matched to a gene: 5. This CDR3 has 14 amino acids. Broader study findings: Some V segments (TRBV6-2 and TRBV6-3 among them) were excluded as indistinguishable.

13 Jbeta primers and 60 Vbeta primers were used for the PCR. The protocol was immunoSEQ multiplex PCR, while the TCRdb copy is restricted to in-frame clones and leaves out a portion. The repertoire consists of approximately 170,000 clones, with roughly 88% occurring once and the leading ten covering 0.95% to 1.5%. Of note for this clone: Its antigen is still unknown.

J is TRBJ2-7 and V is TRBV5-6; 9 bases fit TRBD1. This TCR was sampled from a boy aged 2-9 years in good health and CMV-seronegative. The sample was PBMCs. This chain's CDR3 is CASSWAGQGYEQYF. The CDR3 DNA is TGTGCCAGCAGCTGGGCGGGACAGGGTTACGAGCAGTACTTC.